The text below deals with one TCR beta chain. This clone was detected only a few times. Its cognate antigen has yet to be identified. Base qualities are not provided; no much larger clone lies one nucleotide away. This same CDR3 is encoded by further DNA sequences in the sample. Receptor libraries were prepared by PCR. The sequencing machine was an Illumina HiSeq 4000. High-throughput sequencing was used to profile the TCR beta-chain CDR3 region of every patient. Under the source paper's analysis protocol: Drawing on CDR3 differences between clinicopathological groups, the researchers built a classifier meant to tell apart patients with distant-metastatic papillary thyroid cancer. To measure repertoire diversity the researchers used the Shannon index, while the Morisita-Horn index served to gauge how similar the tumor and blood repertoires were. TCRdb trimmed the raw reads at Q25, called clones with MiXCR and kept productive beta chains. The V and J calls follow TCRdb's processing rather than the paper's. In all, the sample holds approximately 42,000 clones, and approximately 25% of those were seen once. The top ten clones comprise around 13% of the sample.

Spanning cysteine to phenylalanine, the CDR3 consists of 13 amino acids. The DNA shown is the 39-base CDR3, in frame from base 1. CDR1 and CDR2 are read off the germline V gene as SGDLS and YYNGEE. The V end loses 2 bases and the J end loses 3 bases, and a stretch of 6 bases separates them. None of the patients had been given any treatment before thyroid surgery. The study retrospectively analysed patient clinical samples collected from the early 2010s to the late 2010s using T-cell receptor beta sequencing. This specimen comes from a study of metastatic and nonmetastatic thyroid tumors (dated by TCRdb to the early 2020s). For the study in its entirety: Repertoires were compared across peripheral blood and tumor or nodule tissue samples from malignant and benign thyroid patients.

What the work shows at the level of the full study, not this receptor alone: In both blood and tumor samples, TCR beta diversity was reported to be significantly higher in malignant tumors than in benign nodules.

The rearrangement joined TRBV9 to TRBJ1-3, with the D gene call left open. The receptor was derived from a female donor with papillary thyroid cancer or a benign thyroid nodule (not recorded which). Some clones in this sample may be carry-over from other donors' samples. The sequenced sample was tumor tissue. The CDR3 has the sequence CASSVGDGNTIYF. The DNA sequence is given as TGTGCCAGCAGCGTGGGAGATGGAAACACCATATATTTT.